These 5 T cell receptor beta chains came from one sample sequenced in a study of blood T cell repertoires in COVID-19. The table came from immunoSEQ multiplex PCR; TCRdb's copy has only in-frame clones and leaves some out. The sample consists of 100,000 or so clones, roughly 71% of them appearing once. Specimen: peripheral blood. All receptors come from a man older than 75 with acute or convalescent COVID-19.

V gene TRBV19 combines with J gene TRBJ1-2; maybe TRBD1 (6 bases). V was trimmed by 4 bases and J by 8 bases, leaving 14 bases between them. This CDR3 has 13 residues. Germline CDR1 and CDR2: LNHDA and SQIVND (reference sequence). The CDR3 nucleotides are TGTGCCAGTAGTACCCAGGGGCGGACCGGCTACACCTTC. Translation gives CASSTQGRTGYTF.

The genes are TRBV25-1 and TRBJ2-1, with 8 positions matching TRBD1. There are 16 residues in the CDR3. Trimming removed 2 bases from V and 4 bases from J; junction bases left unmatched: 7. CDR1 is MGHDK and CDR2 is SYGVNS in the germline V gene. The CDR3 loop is CASSETGGRRYNEQFF. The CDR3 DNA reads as TGTGCCAGCAGTGAAACAGGGGGTAGAAGGTACAATGAGCAGTTCTTC.

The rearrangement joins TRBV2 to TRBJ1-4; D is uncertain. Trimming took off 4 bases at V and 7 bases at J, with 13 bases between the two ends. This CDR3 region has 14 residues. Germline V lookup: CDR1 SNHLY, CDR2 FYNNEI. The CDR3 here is CASSARVYGEKLFF. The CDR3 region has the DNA TGTGCCAGCAGTGCGAGGGTGTACGGTGAAAAACTGTTTTTT.

This CDR3 is CASSASGGKGPQHF. The CDR3 bases are TGTGCCAGCAGCGCGTCAGGGGGAAAGGGGCCCCAGCATTTT. J is TRBJ1-5 and V is TRBV7-3; TRBD1 matches at 7 bases. J gave up 9 bases and V 5 bases, and 10 bases lay outside the gene matches. The CDR3 has 14 amino acids. Germline lookup yields CDR1 SGHTA and CDR2 FQGTGA.

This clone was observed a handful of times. The CDR3 is CASSLQGGDGYTF. Here the CDR3 DNA reads TGTGCCAGCAGTTTACAGGGAGGCGATGGCTACACCTTC. The chain links TRBV7-9 to TRBJ1-2; weak D call: TRBD1 (6 bases). V lost 6 bases to trimming and J lost 6 bases, with 14 bases between them. The CDR3 runs to 13 residues. Germline V gives CDR1 SEHNR, CDR2 FQNEAQ (reference sequence).